The present T cell receptor (beta chain) was sequenced within a study of cytomegalovirus exposure and HLA in healthy donors. Study conclusions and caveats: Rarity held for most TCR sequences, but there were some public TCRs that occurred in many donors.

Profiling relied on immunoSEQ multiplex PCR, and the TCRdb table lists in-frame clones only, not all of them. The sample shows about 160,000 clones, roughly 90% of them seen only once. About this clone itself: Its antigen is not identified.

Germline V CDR1 and CDR2: SGHRS, YFSETQ. V was trimmed by 2 bases and J by 0 bases, leaving 15 bases between them. The CDR3 contains 17 residues. The clonotype originates from a woman between 18 and 29 years old in good health and CMV-seropositive. The sample was PBMCs. The chain uses TRBV5-1 and TRBJ2-1; possible D gene TRBD1, 5 bases. CDR3 sequence (DNA): TGCGCCAGCAGCTTCGGCCATGGGGCATACTCCTACAATGAGCAGTTCTTC. Its translation is CASSFGHGAYSYNEQFF.